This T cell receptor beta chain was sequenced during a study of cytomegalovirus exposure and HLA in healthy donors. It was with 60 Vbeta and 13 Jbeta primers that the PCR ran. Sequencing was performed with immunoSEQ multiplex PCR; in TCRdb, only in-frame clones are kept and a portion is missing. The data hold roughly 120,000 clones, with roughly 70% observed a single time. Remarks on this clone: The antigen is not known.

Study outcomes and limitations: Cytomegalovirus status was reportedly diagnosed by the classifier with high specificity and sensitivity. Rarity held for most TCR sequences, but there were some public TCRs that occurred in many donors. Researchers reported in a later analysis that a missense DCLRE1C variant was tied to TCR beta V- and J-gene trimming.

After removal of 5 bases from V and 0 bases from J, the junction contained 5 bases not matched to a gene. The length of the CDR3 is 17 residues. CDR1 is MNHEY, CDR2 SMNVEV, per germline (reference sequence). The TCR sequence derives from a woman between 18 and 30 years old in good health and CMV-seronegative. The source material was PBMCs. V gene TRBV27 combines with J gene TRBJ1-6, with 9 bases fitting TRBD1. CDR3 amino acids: CASSPRDRDSYNSPLHF. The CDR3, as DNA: TGTGCCAGCAGTCCCCGGGACAGGGACTCCTATAATTCACCCCTCCACTTT.